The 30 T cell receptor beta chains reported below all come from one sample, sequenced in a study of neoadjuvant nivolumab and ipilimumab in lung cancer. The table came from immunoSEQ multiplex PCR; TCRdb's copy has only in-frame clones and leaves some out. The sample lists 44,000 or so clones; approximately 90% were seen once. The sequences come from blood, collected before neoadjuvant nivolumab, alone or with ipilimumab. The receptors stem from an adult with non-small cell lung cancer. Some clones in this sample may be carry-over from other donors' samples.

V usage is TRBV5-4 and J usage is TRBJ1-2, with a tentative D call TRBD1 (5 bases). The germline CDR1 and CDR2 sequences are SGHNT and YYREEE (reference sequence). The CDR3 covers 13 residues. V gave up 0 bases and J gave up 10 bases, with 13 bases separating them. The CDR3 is CASSLVGPSDYTF. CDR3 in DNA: TGTGCCAGCAGCTTGGTGGGGCCTAGTGACTACACCTTC.

CDR3 nucleotides: TGTGCCAGCACCACCATGGGGGGGTTGACAGATACGCAGTATTTT. Its translation is CASTTMGGLTDTQYF. V and J are TRBV6-5 and TRBJ2-3; the match to TRBD2 covers 7 bases. Unmatched junction bases numbered 10, after V lost 7 bases and J lost 3 bases. The length of the CDR3 is 15 residues. Per the germline V gene, CDR1 is MNHEY and CDR2 is SVGAGI.

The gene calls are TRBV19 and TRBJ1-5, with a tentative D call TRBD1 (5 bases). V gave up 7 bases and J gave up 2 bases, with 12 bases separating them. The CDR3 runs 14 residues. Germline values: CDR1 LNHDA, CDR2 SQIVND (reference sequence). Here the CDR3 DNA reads TGTGCCAGTATGGCAGGGTCTGGCAATCAGCCCCAGCATTTT. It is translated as CASMAGSGNQPQHF.

The CDR3 DNA reads TGTGCCAGCAGTGAAGTGGGGAACACTGAAGCTTTCTTT. As protein: CASSEVGNTEAFF. The chain couples TRBV25-1 to TRBJ1-1; D uncertain. V lost 2 bases and J 1 base, leaving 5 bases between the germline ends. Germline assignment: CDR1 MGHDK and CDR2 SYGVNS. The CDR3 sequence is 13 residues long.

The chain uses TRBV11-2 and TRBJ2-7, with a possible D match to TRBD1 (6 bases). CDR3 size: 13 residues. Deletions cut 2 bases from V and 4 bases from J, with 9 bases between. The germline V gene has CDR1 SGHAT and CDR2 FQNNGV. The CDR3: CASSLSQGYEQYF. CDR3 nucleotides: TGTGCCAGCAGCTTATCTCAGGGGTACGAGCAGTACTTC.

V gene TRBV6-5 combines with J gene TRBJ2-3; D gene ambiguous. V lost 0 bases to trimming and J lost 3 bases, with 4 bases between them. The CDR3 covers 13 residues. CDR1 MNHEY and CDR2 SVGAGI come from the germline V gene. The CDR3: CASSYSFTDTQYF. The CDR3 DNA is TGTGCCAGCAGTTACTCGTTTACAGATACGCAGTATTTT.

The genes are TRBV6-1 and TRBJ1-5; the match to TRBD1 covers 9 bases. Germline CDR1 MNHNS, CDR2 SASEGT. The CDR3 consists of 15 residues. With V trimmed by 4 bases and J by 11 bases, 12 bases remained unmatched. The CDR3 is CASSGKQGAGGSQHF. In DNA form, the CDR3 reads TGTGCCAGCAGTGGTAAACAGGGGGCTGGGGGGTCCCAGCATTTT.

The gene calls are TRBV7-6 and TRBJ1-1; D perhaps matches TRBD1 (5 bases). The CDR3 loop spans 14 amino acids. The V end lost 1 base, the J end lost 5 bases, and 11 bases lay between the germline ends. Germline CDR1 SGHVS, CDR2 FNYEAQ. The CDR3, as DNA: TGTGCCAGCAGCTTAGGGCAGGGTTTGACTGAAGCTTTCTTT. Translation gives CASSLGQGLTEAFF.

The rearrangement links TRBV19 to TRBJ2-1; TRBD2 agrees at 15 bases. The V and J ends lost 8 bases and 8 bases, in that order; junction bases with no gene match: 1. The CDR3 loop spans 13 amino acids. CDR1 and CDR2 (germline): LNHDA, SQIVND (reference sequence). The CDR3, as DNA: TGTGCCAGTGGGACTAGCGGGAGGCATGAGCAGTTCTTC. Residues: CASGTSGRHEQFF.

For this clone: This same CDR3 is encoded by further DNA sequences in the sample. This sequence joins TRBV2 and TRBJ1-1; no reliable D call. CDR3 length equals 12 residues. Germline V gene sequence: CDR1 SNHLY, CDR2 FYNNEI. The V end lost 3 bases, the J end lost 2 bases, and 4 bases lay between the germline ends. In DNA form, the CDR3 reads TGTGCCAGCAGTGAGGGCAACACTGAAGCTTTCTTT. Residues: CASSEGNTEAFF.

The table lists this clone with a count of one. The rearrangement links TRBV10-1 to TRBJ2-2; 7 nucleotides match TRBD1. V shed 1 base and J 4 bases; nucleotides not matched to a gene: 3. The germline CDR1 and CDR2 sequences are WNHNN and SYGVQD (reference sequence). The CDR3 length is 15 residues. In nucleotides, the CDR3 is TGCGCCAGCAGTGAGTACACAGGGGTCACCGGGGAGCTGTTTTTT. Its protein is CASSEYTGVTGELFF.

The DNA for the CDR3 is TGTGCCAGCAGCTTAGCCCGAGCAGGGACCTACGAGCAGTACTTC. Translating gives CASSLARAGTYEQYF. This rearrangement joins TRBV7-8 to TRBJ2-7, with D possibly matching TRBD1 (5 bases). The germline V gene has CDR1 SGHVS and CDR2 FQNEAQ. The CDR3 has 15 amino acids. V was trimmed by 0 bases and J by 2 bases, leaving 11 bases between them. The variable domain in full, with the rest retrieved from reference TRBV7-8 and TRBJ2-7, is GAGVSQSPRYKVAKRGQDVALRCDPISGHVSLFWYQQALGQGPEFLTYFQNEAQLDKSGLPSDRFFAERPEGSVSTLKIQRTQQEDSAVYLCASSLARAGTYEQYFGPGTRLTVT.

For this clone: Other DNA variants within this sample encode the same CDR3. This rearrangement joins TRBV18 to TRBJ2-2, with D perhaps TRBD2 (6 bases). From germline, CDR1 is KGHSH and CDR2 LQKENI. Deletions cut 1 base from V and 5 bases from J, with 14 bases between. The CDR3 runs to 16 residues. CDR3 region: CASSPLAGGETGELFF. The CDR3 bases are TGTGCCAGCTCACCACTCGCCGGAGGGGAAACCGGGGAGCTGTTTTTT.

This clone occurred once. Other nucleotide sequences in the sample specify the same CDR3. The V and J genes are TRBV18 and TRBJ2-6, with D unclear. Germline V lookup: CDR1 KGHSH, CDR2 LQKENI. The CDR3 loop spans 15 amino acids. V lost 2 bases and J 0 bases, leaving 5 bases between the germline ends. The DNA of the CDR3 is TGTGCCAGCTCACCAGGGAACTCTGGGGCCAACGTCCTGACTTTC. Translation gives CASSPGNSGANVLTF.

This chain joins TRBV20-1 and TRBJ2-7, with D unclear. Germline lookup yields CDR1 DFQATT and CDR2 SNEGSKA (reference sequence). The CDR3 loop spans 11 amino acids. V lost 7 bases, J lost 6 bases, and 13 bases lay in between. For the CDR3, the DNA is TGCAGTGTAGGCTCGCCGAGCGAGCAGTACTTC. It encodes CSVGSPSEQYF.

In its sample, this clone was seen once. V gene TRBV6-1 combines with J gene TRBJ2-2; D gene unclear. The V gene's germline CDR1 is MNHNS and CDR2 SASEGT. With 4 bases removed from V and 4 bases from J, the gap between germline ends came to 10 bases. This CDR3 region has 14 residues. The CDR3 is CASSAGPGTGELFF. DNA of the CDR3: TGTGCCAGCAGTGCCGGGCCGGGCACCGGGGAGCTGTTTTTT.

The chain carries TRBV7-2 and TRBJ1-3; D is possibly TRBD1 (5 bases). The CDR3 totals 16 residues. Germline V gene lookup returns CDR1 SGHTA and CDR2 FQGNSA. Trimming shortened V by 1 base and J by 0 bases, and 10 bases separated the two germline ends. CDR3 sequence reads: CASSLGQPDSGNTIYF. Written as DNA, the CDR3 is TGTGCCAGCAGCTTAGGACAGCCAGACTCTGGAAACACCATATATTTT.

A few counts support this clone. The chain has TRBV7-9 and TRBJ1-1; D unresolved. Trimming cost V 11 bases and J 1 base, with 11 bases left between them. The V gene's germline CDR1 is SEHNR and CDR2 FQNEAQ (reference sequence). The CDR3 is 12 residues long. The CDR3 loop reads CASGVGNTEAFF. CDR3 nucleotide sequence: TGTGCCTCCGGGGTGGGGAACACTGAAGCTTTCTTT.

CDR3 sequence reads: CASKSVRSNQPQHF. For the CDR3, the DNA is TGTGCCAGCAAATCAGTCAGGAGCAATCAGCCCCAGCATTTT. This chain joins TRBV6-4 and TRBJ1-5; no clear D gene. CDR3 length equals 14 residues. Germline-derived CDR1 and CDR2 are MRHNA and SNTAGT. Deletions cut 7 bases from V and 1 base from J, with 11 bases between.

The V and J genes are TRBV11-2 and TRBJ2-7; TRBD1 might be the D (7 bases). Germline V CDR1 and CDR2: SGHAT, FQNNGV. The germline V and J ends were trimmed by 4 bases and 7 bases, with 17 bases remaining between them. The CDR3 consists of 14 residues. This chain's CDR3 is CASSSTLTGREQYF. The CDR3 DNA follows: TGTGCCAGCAGCTCGACTCTGACAGGGAGGGAGCAGTACTTC.

The CDR3 here is CASSPPGTAGEQYF. Written as DNA, the CDR3 is TGTGCCAGCTCACCGCCGGGAACAGCAGGCGAGCAGTACTTC. The gene calls are TRBV18 and TRBJ2-7; weak D call: TRBD2 (5 bases). CDR1 and CDR2 from the germline V gene are KGHSH and LQKENI. V gave up 3 bases and J gave up 6 bases, with 15 bases separating them. The CDR3 sequence is 14 residues long. The full variable domain, with the rest looked up from reference TRBV18 and TRBJ2-7, is NAGVMQNPRHLVRRRGQEARLRCSPMKGHSHVYWYRQLPEEGLKFMVYLQKENIIDESGMPKERFSAEFPKEGPSILRIQQVVRGDSAAYFCASSPPGTAGEQYFGPGTRLTVT.

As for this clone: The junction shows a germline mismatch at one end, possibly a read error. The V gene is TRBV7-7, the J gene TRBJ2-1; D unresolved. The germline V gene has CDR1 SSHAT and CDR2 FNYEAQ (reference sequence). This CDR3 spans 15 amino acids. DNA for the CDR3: TGTGCTAGCAGCTTAGAGACGGGTCCGGGCAATGAGCAGTTCTTC. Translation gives CASSLETGPGNEQFF.

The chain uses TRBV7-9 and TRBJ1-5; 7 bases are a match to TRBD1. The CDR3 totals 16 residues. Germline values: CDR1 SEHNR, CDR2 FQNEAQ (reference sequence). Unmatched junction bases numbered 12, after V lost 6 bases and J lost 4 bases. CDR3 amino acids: CASSPTGDSTNQPQHF. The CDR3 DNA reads TGTGCCAGCAGTCCCACCGGGGACAGTACTAATCAGCCCCAGCATTTT.

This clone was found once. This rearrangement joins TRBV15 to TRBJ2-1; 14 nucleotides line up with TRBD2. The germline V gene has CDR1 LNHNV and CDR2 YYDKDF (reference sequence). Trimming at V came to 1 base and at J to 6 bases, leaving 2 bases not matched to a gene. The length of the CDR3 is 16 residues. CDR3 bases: TGTGCCACCAGCAGAGCGACTAGCGGGGGGGGCAATGAGCAGTTCTTC. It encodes CATSRATSGGGNEQFF.

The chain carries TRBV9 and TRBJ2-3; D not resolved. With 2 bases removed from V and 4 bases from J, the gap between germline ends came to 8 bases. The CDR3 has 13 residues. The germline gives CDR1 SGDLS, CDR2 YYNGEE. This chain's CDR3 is CASSVGVPDTQYF. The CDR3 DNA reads TGTGCCAGCAGCGTTGGGGTCCCAGATACGCAGTATTTT.

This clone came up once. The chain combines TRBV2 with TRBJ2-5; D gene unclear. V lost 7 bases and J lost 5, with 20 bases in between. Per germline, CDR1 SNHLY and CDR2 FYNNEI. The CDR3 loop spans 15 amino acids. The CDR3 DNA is TGTGCCAGCACCCGTGACTCTCCCATGGGGGAGACCCAGTACTTC. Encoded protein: CASTRDSPMGETQYF.

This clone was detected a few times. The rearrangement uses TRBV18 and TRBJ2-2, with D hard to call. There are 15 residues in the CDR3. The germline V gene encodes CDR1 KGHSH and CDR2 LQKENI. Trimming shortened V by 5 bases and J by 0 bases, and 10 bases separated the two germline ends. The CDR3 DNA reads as TGTGCCAGCTCAGAGGCCAGAGCGAACACCGGGGAGCTGTTTTTT. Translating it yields CASSEARANTGELFF.

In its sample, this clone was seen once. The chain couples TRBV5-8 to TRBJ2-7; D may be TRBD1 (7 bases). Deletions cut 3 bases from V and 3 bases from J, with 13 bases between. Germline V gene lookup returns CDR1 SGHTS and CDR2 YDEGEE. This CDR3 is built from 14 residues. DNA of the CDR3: TGTGCCAGCAGCTGGGGGGCAGGGGGCTACGAGCAGTACTTC. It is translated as CASSWGAGGYEQYF.

CDR3 amino acids: CASSRFGQGGNTIYF. DNA for the CDR3: TGCGCCAGCAGCCGCTTTGGACAGGGAGGAAACACCATATATTTT. The chain recombines TRBV4-1 with TRBJ1-3, with 8 bases that match TRBD1. The CDR3 consists of 15 residues. The ends lost 4 bases at V and 4 bases at J; junction bases unmatched: 6. Germline CDR1 MGHRA, CDR2 YSYEKL.

This CDR3 is CAGNEGGYGYTF. The DNA for the CDR3 is TGTGCCGGAAACGAAGGGGGCTATGGCTACACCTTC. The chain employs TRBV6-6 and TRBJ1-2; possible D gene TRBD1, 6 bases. Per the germline V gene, CDR1 is MNHNY and CDR2 is SVGAGI (reference sequence). V was clipped by 11 bases and J by 4 bases, with 14 bases between them. The CDR3 loop spans 12 amino acids.